The 26 T cell receptor beta chains below come from one sample, sequenced in a study of blood T cell repertoires in COVID-19. The data were produced by immunoSEQ multiplex PCR, yet TCRdb's version contains in-frame clones alone and is incomplete. Found here are more than 250,000 clones, around 88% of them singletons; the top ten hold around 1.6%. Source material: peripheral blood. These receptor sequences come from a woman aged 30 to 39 with COVID-19, enrolled during active disease.

The CDR3 sequence: CASSQQGVEETQYF. CDR3 in DNA: TGTGCCAGCAGCCAACAGGGGGTGGAGGAGACCCAGTACTTC. This chain links TRBV3-1 (or the pseudogene TRBV3-2) with TRBJ2-5, with 7 positions matching TRBD1. Per germline, CDR1 LGHDT and CDR2 YNNKEL (reference sequence). The junction had 5 bases not matched to a gene; V was cut back by 2 bases and J by 5 bases. This CDR3 has 14 amino acids.

V usage is TRBV2 and J usage is TRBJ1-1, with D possibly being TRBD1 (5 bases). This CDR3 spans 12 amino acids. V was cut by 4 bases and J by 5 bases, with 8 bases left in between. In germline, CDR1 is SNHLY, CDR2 FYNNEI. The CDR3 protein is CASSAGKTEAFF. CDR3 sequence (DNA): TGTGCCAGCAGTGCAGGGAAGACTGAAGCTTTCTTT.

The DNA of the CDR3 is TGTGCCAGCAGACACGCACAGGGCTTGGAAGAGACCCAGTACTTC. Encoded protein: CASRHAQGLEETQYF. This sequence joins TRBV5-5 and TRBJ2-5, with D perhaps TRBD1 (6 bases). Trimming left V 5 bases short and J 3 bases short, with 17 bases between. The CDR3 totals 15 residues. Germline V CDR1 and CDR2: SGHKS, YYEKEE (reference sequence).

This clone was picked up one time. The chain carries TRBV5-1 and TRBJ1-1, with D perhaps matching TRBD1 (6 bases). Germline V lookup: CDR1 SGHRS, CDR2 YFSETQ. The V end lost 5 bases, the J end lost 0 bases, and 11 bases lay between the germline ends. CDR3 length: 14 residues. This chain's CDR3 is CASRSGTLNTEAFF. In DNA, the CDR3 is TGCGCCAGCAGGTCCGGGACACTGAACACTGAAGCTTTCTTT.

This chain links TRBV5-1 with TRBJ2-1; 9 bases line up with TRBD2. CDR1 is SGHRS, CDR2 YFSETQ, per germline. V was pared by 1 base and J by 8 bases, with 13 bases of the junction left unmatched. The CDR3 is 17 residues long. The CDR3 loop reads CASSLRRAGGPVDEQFF. The CDR3 DNA sequence: TGCGCCAGCAGCTTGAGGCGGGCGGGGGGGCCCGTGGATGAGCAGTTCTTC.

The rearrangement uses TRBV25-1 and TRBJ1-6; D is unresolved. V was trimmed by 6 bases and J by 2 bases, leaving 8 bases between them. Looked up from germline, CDR1 is MGHDK and CDR2 is SYGVNS. The CDR3 is 14 residues long. The CDR3 DNA sequence: TGTGCCAGCAGAGAGCTCGCCTATAATTCACCCCTCCACTTT. It translates to CASRELAYNSPLHF.

The chain is built from TRBV20-1 and TRBJ2-7; a possible D gene is TRBD2 (6 bases). V dropped 5 bases and J dropped 4 bases, with 9 bases sitting between them. In germline, CDR1 is DFQATT, CDR2 SNEGSKA (reference sequence). This CDR3 has 11 amino acids. The CDR3 is CSAGRDYEQYV. CDR3 nucleotides: TGCAGTGCTGGGCGGGATTACGAGCAGTACGTC.

This chain links TRBV7-9 with TRBJ2-1, with D maybe TRBD2 (6 bases). V lost 0 bases and J 0 bases, leaving 15 bases between the germline ends. From germline, CDR1 is SEHNR and CDR2 FQNEAQ (reference sequence). The CDR3 is 18 residues long. The CDR3, as DNA: TGTGCCAGCAGCTTAGCGATTGGAGGGCTAACCTCCTACAATGAGCAGTTCTTC. Translating gives CASSLAIGGLTSYNEQFF.

The rearrangement uses TRBV3-1 (or the pseudogene TRBV3-2) and TRBJ2-7, with 7 nucleotides matching TRBD1. Germline V gene lookup returns CDR1 LGHDT and CDR2 YNNKEL (reference sequence). The CDR3 has 14 residues. Trimming removed 4 bases from V and 2 bases from J; junction bases left unmatched: 5. CDR3 region: CASSPRDRPYEQYF. The CDR3 DNA reads TGTGCCAGCAGCCCCCGGGACAGACCCTACGAGCAGTACTTC.

The chain combines TRBV7-2 with TRBJ2-2; D is unclear. V was cut by 3 bases and J by 7 bases, with 15 bases left in between. The CDR3 is 15 residues long. Germline V lookup: CDR1 SGHTA, CDR2 FQGNSA. DNA for the CDR3: TGTGCCAGCAGCTTGGTTCTTAGTAATAGCGGGGAGCTGTTTTTT. Its protein is CASSLVLSNSGELFF.

This sequence joins TRBV25-1 and TRBJ1-1; 9 bases match TRBD1. Per germline, CDR1 MGHDK and CDR2 SYGVNS. V shed 4 bases and J 5 bases; nucleotides not matched to a gene: 8. This CDR3 spans 15 amino acids. The CDR3 region is CASSVNRGLGTEAFF. The CDR3 coding sequence is TGTGCCAGCAGTGTTAACAGGGGGCTGGGGACTGAAGCTTTCTTT.

The chain uses TRBV7-9 and TRBJ2-7; perhaps TRBD2 as D (5 bases). This CDR3 has 14 amino acids. The V end lost 4 bases, the J end lost 2 bases, and 12 bases lay between the germline ends. The germline V gene encodes CDR1 SEHNR and CDR2 FQNEAQ (reference sequence). CDR3 nucleotides: TGTGCCAGCAGCTCATGGACTGTTCCCTACGAGCAGTACTTC. Translating it yields CASSSWTVPYEQYF.

The chain combines TRBV5-1 with TRBJ1-1; TRBD1 matches at 8 bases. Germline values: CDR1 SGHRS, CDR2 YFSETQ. CDR3 length: 15 amino acids. V shed 4 bases and J 1 base; nucleotides not matched to a gene: 6. As DNA, the CDR3 is TGCGCCAGCAGCCCCCAAACAGGGGGGAACACTGAAGCTTTCTTT. It specifies CASSPQTGGNTEAFF. The variable domain in full, with the rest retrieved from reference TRBV5-1 and TRBJ1-1, is KAGVTQTPRYLIKTRGQQVTLSCSPISGHRSVSWYQQTPGQGLQFLFEYFSETQRNKGNFPGRFSGRQFSNSRSEMNVSTLELGDSALYLCASSPQTGGNTEAFFGQGTRLTVV.

Comments on this clone: This CDR3 is also generated by other DNA sequences in the sample. The chain carries TRBV24-1 and TRBJ1-2; 7 bases are a match to TRBD1. Unmatched junction bases numbered 3, after V lost 4 bases and J lost 5 bases. Germline values: CDR1 KGHDR, CDR2 SFDVKD. The CDR3 consists of 13 residues. The CDR3 sequence: CATSEAGGYGYTF. CDR3 in DNA: TGTGCCACCAGTGAAGCAGGGGGGTATGGCTACACCTTC.

The chain employs TRBV18 and TRBJ2-3; possible D gene TRBD2, 6 bases. The length of the CDR3 is 14 residues. Between the trimmed V and J ends, which lost 3 bases and 4 bases, there was a span of 11 bases. From germline, CDR1 is KGHSH and CDR2 LQKENI. The CDR3: CASSPKGRSDTQYF. The CDR3 region has the DNA TGTGCCAGCTCACCCAAGGGGAGGTCAGATACGCAGTATTTT.

This clone has more than one count but fewer than ten. V gene TRBV5-1 combines with J gene TRBJ1-2; perhaps TRBD1 as D (6 bases). Deletions cut 4 bases from V and 7 bases from J, with 17 bases between. This CDR3 spans 14 amino acids. The germline gives CDR1 SGHRS, CDR2 YFSETQ. DNA of the CDR3: TGCGCCAGCAGCGTGACAGGCTCGTTTGGTGGCTACACCTTC. Protein sequence: CASSVTGSFGGYTF.

This chain joins TRBV6-6 and TRBJ2-1; 14 positions match TRBD2. CDR3 length equals 15 residues. Trimming removed 5 bases from V and 4 bases from J; junction bases left unmatched: 1. CDR1 and CDR2 (germline): MNHNY, SVGAGI (reference sequence). DNA for the CDR3: TGTGCCAGCAGTGGACTAGCGGGGGGATACAATGAGCAGTTCTTC. Translating gives CASSGLAGGYNEQFF.

J is TRBJ1-5 and V is TRBV9, with 7 bases fitting TRBD1. Germline CDR1 and CDR2: SGDLS and YYNGEE. J was trimmed by 4 bases and V by 5 bases; bases with no gene match: 6. CDR3 length equals 14 residues. The DNA of the CDR3 is TGTGCCAGCAGTTCCGGGACAGTAAATCAGCCCCAGCATTTT. This gives the protein CASSSGTVNQPQHF.

This clone has just one count. This sample includes further DNA sequences coding for the same CDR3. This rearrangement joins TRBV2 to TRBJ2-5, with D tentatively TRBD1 (5 bases). This CDR3 contains 13 residues. Germline loops: CDR1 SNHLY, CDR2 FYNNEI. V lost 1 base to trimming and J lost 5 bases, with 8 bases between them. The CDR3 coding sequence is TGTGCCAGCAGTGAAGAGGCAGGGGAGACCCAGTACTTC. Protein sequence: CASSEEAGETQYF. The whole variable domain, filled in from reference TRBV2 and TRBJ2-5, reads EPEVTQTPSHQVTQMGQEVILRCVPISNHLYFYWYRQILGQKVEFLVSFYNNEISEKSEIFDDQFSVERPDGSNFTLKIRSTKLEDSAMYFCASSEEAGETQYFGPGTRLLVL.

V is TRBV19 and J is TRBJ1-2; 7 bases are shared with TRBD1. The CDR3 contains 13 residues. The V gene end was trimmed by 7 bases and the J gene end by 3 bases; junction bases not matched to a gene: 5. The germline V gene encodes CDR1 LNHDA and CDR2 SQIVND (reference sequence). The CDR3 region is CASKGRGDYGYTF. CDR3 DNA: TGTGCCAGTAAGGGCAGGGGGGACTATGGCTACACCTTC.

The chain uses TRBV28 and TRBJ1-5; D is unresolved. V was pared by 9 bases and J by 5 bases, with 14 bases between. In germline, CDR1 is MDHEN, CDR2 SYDVKM. There are 13 residues in the CDR3. Written as DNA, the CDR3 is TGTGCCAGGGGTAGTCGGGATTATCAGCCCCAGCATTTT. It specifies CARGSRDYQPQHF.

The genes are TRBV5-1 and TRBJ2-3, with a tentative D call TRBD1 (6 bases). This CDR3 has 14 amino acids. V was clipped by 0 bases and J by 4 bases, with 9 bases between them. Per the germline V gene, CDR1 is SGHRS and CDR2 is YFSETQ. The CDR3 here is CASSLATGPDTQYF. The CDR3 DNA follows: TGCGCCAGCAGCTTGGCTACAGGGCCAGATACGCAGTATTTT.

The chain links TRBV5-6 to TRBJ1-4; D is unclear. V was pared by 3 bases and J by 0 bases, with 3 bases between. CDR3 length: 13 residues. Germline CDR1 is SGHDT and CDR2 is YYEEEE. The chain's CDR3 is CASSSATNEKLFF. For the CDR3, the DNA is TGTGCCAGCAGCTCGGCAACTAATGAAAAACTGTTTTTT.

The rearrangement links TRBV7-2 to TRBJ2-5; no clear D. CDR1 SGHTA and CDR2 FQGNSA come from the germline V gene. The CDR3 loop spans 11 amino acids. The germline V and J ends were trimmed by 5 bases and 5 bases, with 6 bases remaining between them. CDR3 sequence reads: CASSRVETQYF. CDR3 nucleotide sequence: TGTGCCAGCAGCCGAGTGGAGACCCAGTACTTC.

The chain combines TRBV5-6 with TRBJ1-5, with 7 bases that match TRBD1. CDR1 SGHDT and CDR2 YYEEEE come from the germline V gene. The ends lost 4 bases at V and 5 bases at J; junction bases unmatched: 3. This CDR3 comprises 13 residues. CDR3 residues: CASSRQGDQPQHF. The CDR3 DNA reads as TGTGCCAGCAGCCGACAGGGTGATCAGCCCCAGCATTTT.

This chain joins TRBV5-4 and TRBJ2-5; the D gene is possibly TRBD1 (5 bases). CDR3 length: 14 amino acids. Per germline, CDR1 SGHNT and CDR2 YYREEE (reference sequence). V lost 4 bases and J lost 5, with 15 bases in between. CDR3 sequence reads: CASSPTRVRETQYF. The CDR3 bases are TGTGCCAGCAGCCCTACCAGGGTACGGGAGACCCAGTACTTC.